The 32 T cell receptor beta chains in this list originate from one sample, sequenced in a study of blood T cell repertoires in COVID-19. TCRdb's table, derived via immunoSEQ multiplex PCR, lists solely in-frame clones and lacks some. The sample yields 100,000 or so clones, roughly 79% seen once. Sequences were obtained from peripheral blood. The receptors originated from a woman aged 70 to 79 with acute or convalescent COVID-19.

This chain's CDR3 is CASSQEGGASPLHF. The CDR3 DNA follows: TGCGCCAGCAGCCAAGAAGGTGGGGCCTCACCCCTCCACTTT. The V gene is TRBV4-3, the J gene TRBJ1-6; TRBD1 might be the D (5 bases). Deletions cut 0 bases from V and 10 bases from J, with 10 bases between. Germline assignment: CDR1 LGHNA and CDR2 YSLEER. The CDR3 covers 14 residues.

This chain joins TRBV3-1 (or the pseudogene TRBV3-2) and TRBJ2-7, with 12 bases identical to TRBD2. The CDR3 has 15 amino acids. Germline CDR1 reads LGHDT; CDR2 reads YNNKEL (reference sequence). The V segment lost 4 bases and the J segment 6 bases; nucleotides outside the gene matches: 7. The CDR3 here is CASSRKTSGRGEQYF. The CDR3 bases are TGTGCCAGCAGCCGCAAGACTAGCGGGAGAGGCGAGCAGTACTTC.

The gene calls are TRBV6-5 and TRBJ1-3; TRBD1 might be the D (5 bases). Germline CDR1 reads MNHEY; CDR2 reads SVGAGI. Trimming shortened V by 0 bases and J by 5 bases, and 8 bases separated the two germline ends. This CDR3 comprises 14 residues. CDR3 in amino acids: CASSYSGGRNTIYF. CDR3 DNA sequence: TGTGCCAGCAGTTACTCCGGGGGAAGAAACACCATATATTTT.

The chain recombines TRBV29-1 with TRBJ1-2; D not certain. The germline CDR1 and CDR2 sequences are SQVTM and ANQGSEA. The CDR3 is 14 amino acids. V was cut by 7 bases and J by 4 bases, with 19 bases left in between. CDR3 in DNA: TGCAGCGCCGAGCCGGCCAGTCAGGCCTATGGCTACACCTTC. Its protein is CSAEPASQAYGYTF.

The chain couples TRBV12-3 or TRBV12-4 to TRBJ1-4; perhaps TRBD1 as D (5 bases). The CDR3 loop spans 13 amino acids. Trimming took 6 bases from V and 8 from J, leaving 13 bases between them. The CDR3 sequence is CASSPQGTEKLFF. CDR3 in DNA: TGTGCCAGCAGCCCTCAGGGAACCGAAAAACTGTTTTTT.

V gene TRBV4-3 combines with J gene TRBJ2-5; D gene unclear. Trimming removed 0 bases at V and 5 bases at J, with 7 bases between. Germline CDR1 reads LGHNA; CDR2 reads YSLEER. The CDR3 has 13 amino acids. The CDR3 protein is CASSQETRETQYF. CDR3 nucleotides: TGCGCCAGCAGCCAAGAGACGAGGGAGACCCAGTACTTC.

This chain connects TRBV7-2 to TRBJ2-4; 8 nucleotides match TRBD1. The germline V gene encodes CDR1 SGHTA and CDR2 FQGNSA. Trimming cost V 4 bases and J 6 bases; bases outside gene matches: 14. The CDR3 runs 17 residues. The CDR3 coding sequence is TGTGCCAGCAGCTCCCCAGGACAGGGTCTGTTACTAAACATTCAGTACTTC. Translated, it gives CASSSPGQGLLLNIQYF. The whole variable domain, filled in from reference TRBV7-2 and TRBJ2-4, reads GAGVSQSPSNKVTEKGKDVELRCDPISGHTALYWYRQSLGQGLEFLIYFQGNSAPDKSGLPSDRFSAERTGGSVSTLTIQRTQQEDSAVYLCASSSPGQGLLLNIQYFGAGTRLSVL.

The J gene is TRBJ2-1, the V gene TRBV28; 12 bases line up with TRBD1. This CDR3 contains 20 residues. Germline V gene data show CDR1 as MDHEN and CDR2 as SYDVKM. V was clipped by 1 base and J by 10 bases; unmatched bases: 20. The CDR3 DNA reads TGTGCCAGCAGTTTATATGGGGTTGGTCCGGGACAGGGGGCTAGGGTGGAGCAGTTCTTC. Amino acid sequence: CASSLYGVGPGQGARVEQFF. The variable domain in full, completed from reference TRBV28 and TRBJ2-1, reads DVKVTQSSRYLVKRTGEKVFLECVQDMDHENMFWYRQDPGLGLRLIYFSYDVKMKEKGDIPEGYSVSREKKERFSLILESASTNQTSMYLCASSLYGVGPGQGARVEQFFGPGTRLTVL.

Turning to this clone: Compared with germline, one end of the junction differs, possibly owing to a read error. V gene TRBV5-1 combines with J gene TRBJ2-5; TRBD2 matches at 10 bases. Germline V gene lookup returns CDR1 SGHRS and CDR2 YFSETQ. This CDR3 is built from 16 residues. The CDR3 DNA is TGCACCAGCAGCAACCCGTCTAGCGGGGGCCAGGAGACCCAGTACTTC. Its translation: CTSSNPSSGGQETQYF.

This clone was detected only a few times. The chain's CDR3 is CASSQASPPSGQPQHF. CDR3 sequence (DNA): TGCGCCAGCAGCCAAGCGAGCCCCCCATCGGGGCAGCCCCAGCATTTT. The chain has TRBV4-3 and TRBJ1-5; D unresolved. The germline gives CDR1 LGHNA, CDR2 YSLEER. This CDR3 spans 16 amino acids. Trimming removed 1 base from V and 7 bases from J, with 17 bases in between.

The chain is built from TRBV25-1 and TRBJ1-4; 9 bases match TRBD1. CDR1 is MGHDK, CDR2 SYGVNS, per germline. This CDR3 has 13 amino acids. J was trimmed by 6 bases and V by 8 bases; bases with no gene match: 4. The CDR3 loop is CASGQGYYEKLFF. CDR3 bases: TGTGCCAGCGGACAGGGGTACTATGAAAAACTGTTTTTT.

The rearrangement joins TRBV2 to TRBJ2-5, with 7 bases matching TRBD1. Trimming took 6 bases from V and 4 from J; bases not matched to a gene: 5. The CDR3 is made up of 13 amino acids. Germline lookup yields CDR1 SNHLY and CDR2 FYNNEI. Here the CDR3 reads CASRGDRRETQYF. The CDR3 region has the DNA TGTGCCAGCAGAGGGGACAGAAGAGAGACCCAGTACTTC.

The chain is built from TRBV7-2 and TRBJ2-7; TRBD1 might be the D (6 bases). The V end lost 1 base, the J end lost 2 bases, and 18 bases lay between the germline ends. Germline V gives CDR1 SGHTA, CDR2 FQGNSA. The CDR3 consists of 17 residues. Here the CDR3 reads CASSLGGRGLIPYEQYF. The DNA for the CDR3 is TGTGCCAGCAGCTTAGGGGGCAGGGGTCTGATACCCTACGAGCAGTACTTC.

The chain employs TRBV5-8 and TRBJ2-3; TRBD2 is a possible D gene (5 bases). V lost 4 bases and J 5 bases, leaving 11 bases between the germline ends. Germline lookup yields CDR1 SGHTS and CDR2 YDEGEE. The length of the CDR3 is 13 residues. The CDR3 here is CASSLARGDTQYF. The CDR3 DNA follows: TGTGCCAGCAGCCTCGCCCGGGGAGATACGCAGTATTTT. The variable domain in full, completed from reference TRBV5-8 and TRBJ2-3, reads EAGVTQSPTHLIKTRGQQATLRCSPISGHTSVYWYQQALGLGLQFLLWYDEGEERNRGNFPPRFSGRQFPNYSSELNVNALELEDSALYLCASSLARGDTQYFGPGTRLTVL.

The V gene is TRBV7-3, the J gene TRBJ2-1; TRBD1 matches at 10 bases. Germline values: CDR1 SGHTA, CDR2 FQGTGA. CDR3 size: 15 residues. The V and J ends lost 2 bases and 8 bases, in that order; junction bases with no gene match: 6. The CDR3 reads CASSLGGQGFDEQFF. In DNA form, the CDR3 reads TGTGCCAGCAGCTTAGGGGGACAGGGGTTCGATGAGCAGTTCTTC.

The V and J genes are TRBV19 and TRBJ1-5, with D tentatively TRBD1 (5 bases). The CDR3 runs to 14 residues. V lost 8 bases and J 2 bases, leaving 13 bases between the germline ends. The germline V gene encodes CDR1 LNHDA and CDR2 SQIVND (reference sequence). DNA of the CDR3: TGTGCCAGTGGGGCAGACCGGGGCAATCAGCCCCAGCATTTT. It yields the protein CASGADRGNQPQHF.

This chain joins TRBV29-1 and TRBJ2-5; D gene unclear. V lost 4 bases, J lost 1 base, and 4 bases lay in between. The V gene's germline CDR1 is SQVTM and CDR2 ANQGSEA. The CDR3 runs to 11 residues. This chain's CDR3 is CSVVFQETQYF. The DNA for the CDR3 is TGCAGCGTTGTATTCCAAGAGACCCAGTACTTC. Variable domain in full (rest from reference TRBV29-1 and TRBJ2-5): SAVISQKPSRDICQRGTSLTIQCQVDSQVTMMFWYRQQPGQSLTLIATANQGSEATYESGFVIDKFPISRPNLTFSTLTVSNMSPEDSSIYLCSVVFQETQYFGPGTRLLVL.

The chain couples TRBV2 to TRBJ1-4; 8 bases are shared with TRBD1. CDR3 length equals 14 residues. Germline V gives CDR1 SNHLY, CDR2 FYNNEI. The junction had 10 bases not matched to a gene; V was cut back by 8 bases and J by 8 bases. CDR3: CASGRTGQREKLFF. CDR3 nucleotide sequence: TGTGCCAGCGGAAGGACAGGGCAGCGCGAAAAACTGTTTTTT.

This clone was counted a single time. V and J are TRBV7-9 and TRBJ2-1; 10 bases align to TRBD2. From germline, CDR1 is SEHNR and CDR2 FQNEAQ (reference sequence). V dropped 5 bases and J dropped 10; count of bases not matched to a gene: 8. This CDR3 region has 14 residues. CDR3 sequence: CASSNLAGVVEQFF. In nucleotides, the CDR3 is TGTGCCAGCAGCAACCTAGCGGGAGTAGTAGAGCAGTTCTTC.

The chain has TRBV3-1 (or the pseudogene TRBV3-2) and TRBJ2-2, with 8 bases lining up with TRBD2. The V segment lost 1 base and the J segment 2 bases; nucleotides outside the gene matches: 9. The CDR3 loop spans 18 amino acids. Germline V gene data show CDR1 as LGHDT and CDR2 as YNNKEL (reference sequence). The CDR3 reads CASSQVGRTSPNTGELFF. CDR3 bases: TGTGCCAGCAGCCAAGTGGGGAGGACTAGCCCCAACACCGGGGAGCTGTTTTTT.

This chain uses TRBV6-6 with TRBJ2-1, with D tentatively TRBD1 (6 bases). CDR3 length equals 12 residues. Trimming shortened V by 7 bases and J by 14 bases, and 18 bases separated the two germline ends. The V gene's germline CDR1 is MNHNY and CDR2 SVGAGI (reference sequence). This chain's CDR3 is CASTNTGQGKFF. CDR3 coding DNA: TGTGCCAGCACCAACACGGGGCAGGGGAAGTTCTTC.

This chain connects TRBV2 to TRBJ2-1; 11 nucleotides line up with TRBD2. From germline, CDR1 is SNHLY and CDR2 FYNNEI. The junction had 9 bases not matched to a gene; V was cut back by 6 bases and J by 5 bases. CDR3 length equals 16 residues. Here the CDR3 DNA reads TGTGCCAGCAGACGCCTTAGCGGGGGGGCCGACAATGAGCAGTTCTTC. Protein product: CASRRLSGGADNEQFF.

The rearrangement uses TRBV2 and TRBJ1-1; 8 nucleotides agree with TRBD1. Unmatched junction bases numbered 3, after V lost 6 bases and J lost 3 bases. CDR3 length equals 13 residues. CDR1 and CDR2 (germline): SNHLY, FYNNEI. This CDR3 reads CASSLGQDTEAFF. CDR3 coding DNA: TGTGCCAGCAGCTTGGGACAGGACACTGAAGCTTTCTTT.

The V gene is TRBV9, the J gene TRBJ2-1, with 7 positions matching TRBD1. J was trimmed by 3 bases and V by 3 bases; bases with no gene match: 6. The CDR3 covers 15 residues. CDR1 and CDR2 from the germline V gene are SGDLS and YYNGEE. The CDR3, as DNA: TGTGCCAGCAGCGCCAGACAGGGTAGCTACAATGAGCAGTTCTTC. Its protein is CASSARQGSYNEQFF.

J is TRBJ1-1 and V is TRBV12-3 or TRBV12-4, with D perhaps matching TRBD1 (5 bases). Trimming took off 6 bases at V and 1 base at J, with 9 bases between the two ends. The CDR3 extends over 13 amino acids. The CDR3 bases are TGTGCCAGCAGGGCCACAGGGAACACTGAAGCTTTCTTT. It yields the protein CASRATGNTEAFF.

DNA of the CDR3: TGTGCCAGCAGTTACGCGTTCCAGGGTCGAACCACTGAAGCTTTCTTT. It is translated as CASSYAFQGRTTEAFF. The chain combines TRBV6-2 or TRBV6-3 with TRBJ1-1, with D perhaps TRBD1 (5 bases). Trimming shortened V by 2 bases and J by 4 bases, and 17 bases separated the two germline ends. Germline V CDR1 and CDR2: MNHEY, SVGEGT. The CDR3 runs to 16 residues.

This chain links TRBV4-1 with TRBJ1-6; the D is unclear. The CDR3 is 17 residues long. The V gene lost 0 bases and the J gene lost 1 base, with 10 bases spanning the gap. Germline loops: CDR1 MGHRA, CDR2 YSYEKL. This CDR3 reads CASSQDWQDSYNSPLHF. CDR3 DNA: TGCGCCAGCAGCCAAGACTGGCAGGATTCCTATAATTCACCCCTCCACTTT.

The J gene is TRBJ1-1, the V gene TRBV29-1, with 9 bases fitting TRBD1. There are 14 residues in the CDR3. Germline V lookup: CDR1 SQVTM, CDR2 ANQGSEA. After removal of 6 bases from V and 4 bases from J, the junction contained 9 bases not matched to a gene. The CDR3 loop is CSVNSQGAGTEAFF. CDR3 bases: TGCAGCGTCAATTCACAGGGGGCGGGCACTGAAGCTTTCTTT.

The chain has TRBV30 and TRBJ2-7; TRBD1 matches 10 bases. The CDR3 runs to 15 residues. Germline V gives CDR1 GTSNPN, CDR2 SVGIG (reference sequence). V gave up 1 base and J gave up 4 bases; unmatched junction bases: 7. CDR3 bases: TGTGCCTGGAGTGCGGGGACAGGGGCCCTATACGAGCAGTACTTC. It encodes CAWSAGTGALYEQYF.

The V call is TRBV5-1, the J call TRBJ2-1; 12 positions match TRBD2. The CDR3 consists of 15 residues. With V trimmed by 2 bases and J by 4 bases, 1 base remained unmatched. In germline, CDR1 is SGHRS, CDR2 YFSETQ. The CDR3 DNA sequence: TGCGCCAGCAGCTTAACTAGCGGGGGGTACAATGAGCAGTTCTTC. Translated: CASSLTSGGYNEQFF.

This clone was seen only once. The J gene is TRBJ2-3, the V gene TRBV7-9; 8 bases match TRBD1. The CDR3 extends over 18 amino acids. The junction had 13 bases not matched to a gene; V was cut back by 5 bases and J by 0 bases. Germline V gene lookup returns CDR1 SEHNR and CDR2 FQNEAQ (reference sequence). The CDR3 reads CASSETTGGLSSTDTQYF. CDR3 coding DNA: TGTGCCAGCAGCGAAACCACAGGGGGATTATCCAGCACAGATACGCAGTATTTT.

The rearrangement links TRBV6-5 to TRBJ1-5, with a weak D call TRBD1 (5 bases). Germline values: CDR1 MNHEY, CDR2 SVGAGI. This CDR3 has 16 amino acids. The V end was cut by 2 bases, the J end by 0 bases, with 11 bases between. CDR3 in DNA: TGTGCCAGCAGTTACCCGACAGTGAATAGCAATCAGCCCCAGCATTTT. This encodes CASSYPTVNSNQPQHF.